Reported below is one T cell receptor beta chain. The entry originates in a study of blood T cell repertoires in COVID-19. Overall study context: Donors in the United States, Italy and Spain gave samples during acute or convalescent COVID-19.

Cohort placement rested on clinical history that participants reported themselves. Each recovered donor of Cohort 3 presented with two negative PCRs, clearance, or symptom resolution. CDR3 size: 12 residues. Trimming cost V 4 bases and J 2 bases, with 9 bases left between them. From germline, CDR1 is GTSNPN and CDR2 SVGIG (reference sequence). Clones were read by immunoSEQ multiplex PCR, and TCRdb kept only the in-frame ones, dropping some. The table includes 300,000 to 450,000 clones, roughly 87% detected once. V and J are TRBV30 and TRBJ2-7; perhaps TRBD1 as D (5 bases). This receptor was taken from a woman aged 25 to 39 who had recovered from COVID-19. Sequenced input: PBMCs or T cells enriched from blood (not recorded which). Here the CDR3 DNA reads TGTGCCTGGATCCAGGGCACCTACGAGCAGTACTTC. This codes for CAWIQGTYEQYF.